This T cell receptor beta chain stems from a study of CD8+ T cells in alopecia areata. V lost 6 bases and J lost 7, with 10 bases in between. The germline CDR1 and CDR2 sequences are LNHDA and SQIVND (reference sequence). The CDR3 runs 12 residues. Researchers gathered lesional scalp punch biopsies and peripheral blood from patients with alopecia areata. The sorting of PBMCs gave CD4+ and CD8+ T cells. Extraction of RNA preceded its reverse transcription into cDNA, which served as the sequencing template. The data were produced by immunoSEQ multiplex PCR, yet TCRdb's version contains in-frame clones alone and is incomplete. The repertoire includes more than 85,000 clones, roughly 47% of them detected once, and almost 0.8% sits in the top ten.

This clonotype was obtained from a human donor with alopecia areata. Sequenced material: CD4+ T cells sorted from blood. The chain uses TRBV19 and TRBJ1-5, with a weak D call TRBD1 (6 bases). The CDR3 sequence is CASSRGEQPQHF. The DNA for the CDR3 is TGTGCCAGTAGCAGGGGAGAACAGCCCCAGCATTTT.